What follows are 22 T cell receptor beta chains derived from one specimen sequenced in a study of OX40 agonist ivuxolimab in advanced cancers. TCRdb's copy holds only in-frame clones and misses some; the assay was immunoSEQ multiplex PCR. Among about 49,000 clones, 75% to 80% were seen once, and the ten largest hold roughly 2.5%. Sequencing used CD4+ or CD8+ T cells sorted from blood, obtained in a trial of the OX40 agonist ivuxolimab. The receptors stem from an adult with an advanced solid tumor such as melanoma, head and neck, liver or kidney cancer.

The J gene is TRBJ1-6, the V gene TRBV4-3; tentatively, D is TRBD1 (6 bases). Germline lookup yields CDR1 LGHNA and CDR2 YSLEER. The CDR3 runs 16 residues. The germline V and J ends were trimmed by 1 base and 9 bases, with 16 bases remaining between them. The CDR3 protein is CASSQGAGGLGSPLHF. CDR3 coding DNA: TGCGCCAGCAGCCAAGGGGCCGGGGGGCTAGGTTCACCCCTCCACTTT.

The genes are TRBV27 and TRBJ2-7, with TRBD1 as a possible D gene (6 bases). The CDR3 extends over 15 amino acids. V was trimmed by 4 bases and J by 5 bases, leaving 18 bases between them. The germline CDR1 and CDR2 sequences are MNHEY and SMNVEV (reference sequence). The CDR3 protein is CASSSLGLGAHEQYF. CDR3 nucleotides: TGTGCCAGCAGTTCCTTGGGCTTGGGGGCGCACGAGCAGTACTTC.

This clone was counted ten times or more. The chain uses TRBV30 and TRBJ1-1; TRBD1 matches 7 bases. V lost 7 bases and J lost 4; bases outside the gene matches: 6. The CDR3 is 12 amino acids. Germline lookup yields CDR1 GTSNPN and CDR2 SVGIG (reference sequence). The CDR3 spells CAYTGDFTEAFF. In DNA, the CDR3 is TGTGCCTATACAGGGGATTTCACTGAAGCTTTCTTT.

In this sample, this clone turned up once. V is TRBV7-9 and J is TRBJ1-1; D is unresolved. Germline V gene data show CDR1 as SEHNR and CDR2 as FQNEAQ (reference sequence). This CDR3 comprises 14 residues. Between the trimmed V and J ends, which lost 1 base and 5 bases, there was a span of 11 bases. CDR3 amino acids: CASSLVAGLTEAFF. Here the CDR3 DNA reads TGTGCCAGCAGCTTAGTGGCCGGTCTAACTGAAGCTTTCTTT.

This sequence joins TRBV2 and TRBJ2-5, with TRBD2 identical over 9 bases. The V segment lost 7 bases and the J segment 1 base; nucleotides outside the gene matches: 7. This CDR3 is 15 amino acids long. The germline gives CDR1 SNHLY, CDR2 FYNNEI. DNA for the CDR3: TGTGCCAGCAACGGTCTAGCGGGGATCCAAGAGACCCAGTACTTC. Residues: CASNGLAGIQETQYF. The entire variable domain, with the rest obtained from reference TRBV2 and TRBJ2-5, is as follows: EPEVTQTPSHQVTQMGQEVILRCVPISNHLYFYWYRQILGQKVEFLVSFYNNEISEKSEIFDDQFSVERPDGSNFTLKIRSTKLEDSAMYFCASNGLAGIQETQYFGPGTRLLVL.

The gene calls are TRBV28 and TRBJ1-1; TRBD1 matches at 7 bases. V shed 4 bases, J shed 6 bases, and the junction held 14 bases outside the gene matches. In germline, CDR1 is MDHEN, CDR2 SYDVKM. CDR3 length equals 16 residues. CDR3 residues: CASSSPGTAQRAEAFF. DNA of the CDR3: TGTGCCAGCAGTTCTCCCGGGACAGCCCAGAGGGCTGAAGCTTTCTTT.

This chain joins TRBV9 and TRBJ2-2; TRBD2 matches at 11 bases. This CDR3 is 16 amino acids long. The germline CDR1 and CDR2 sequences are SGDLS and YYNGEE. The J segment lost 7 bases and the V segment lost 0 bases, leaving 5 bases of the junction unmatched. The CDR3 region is CASSVGSGRAVGELFF. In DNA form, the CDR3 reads TGTGCCAGCAGCGTAGGTAGCGGGAGGGCGGTCGGGGAGCTGTTTTTT.

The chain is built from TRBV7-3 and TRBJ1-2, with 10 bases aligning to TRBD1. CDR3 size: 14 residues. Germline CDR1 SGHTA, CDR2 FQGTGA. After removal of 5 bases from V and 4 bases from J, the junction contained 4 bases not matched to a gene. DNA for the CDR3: TGTGCCAGCAGCCCGGACAGGGGGATCTATGGCTACACCTTC. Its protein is CASSPDRGIYGYTF.

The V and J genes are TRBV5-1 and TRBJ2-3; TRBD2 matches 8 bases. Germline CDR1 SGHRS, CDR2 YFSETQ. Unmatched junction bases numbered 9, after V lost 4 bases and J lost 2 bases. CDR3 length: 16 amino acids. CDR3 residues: CASSPAREEYTDTQYF. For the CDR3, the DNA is TGCGCCAGCAGCCCCGCGCGGGAGGAGTACACAGATACGCAGTATTTT.

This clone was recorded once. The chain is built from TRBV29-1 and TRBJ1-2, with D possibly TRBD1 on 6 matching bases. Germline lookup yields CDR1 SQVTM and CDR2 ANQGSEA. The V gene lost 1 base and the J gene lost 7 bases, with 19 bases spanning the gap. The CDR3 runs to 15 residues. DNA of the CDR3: TGCAGCGTTGAAGGGGTGACAGGTAGGCCCCGTGGCTACACCTTC. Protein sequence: CSVEGVTGRPRGYTF.

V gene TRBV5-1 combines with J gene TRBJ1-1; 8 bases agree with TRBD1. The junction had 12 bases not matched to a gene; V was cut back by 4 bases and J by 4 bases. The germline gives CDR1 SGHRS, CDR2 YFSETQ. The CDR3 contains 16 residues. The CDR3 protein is CASSTEPDRVGTEAFF. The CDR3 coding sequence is TGCGCCAGCAGCACTGAACCGGACAGGGTGGGCACTGAAGCTTTCTTT.

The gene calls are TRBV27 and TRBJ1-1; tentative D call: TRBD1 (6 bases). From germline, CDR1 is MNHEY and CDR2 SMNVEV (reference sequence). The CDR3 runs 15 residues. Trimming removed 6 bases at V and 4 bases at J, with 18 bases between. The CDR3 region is CASSPGGAGGTEAFF. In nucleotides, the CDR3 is TGTGCCAGCAGCCCGGGGGGGGCCGGAGGCACTGAAGCTTTCTTT.

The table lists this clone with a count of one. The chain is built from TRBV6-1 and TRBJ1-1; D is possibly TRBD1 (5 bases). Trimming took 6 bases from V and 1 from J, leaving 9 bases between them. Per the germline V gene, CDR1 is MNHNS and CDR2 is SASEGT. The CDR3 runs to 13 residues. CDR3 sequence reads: CASRYGANTEAFF. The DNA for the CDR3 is TGTGCCAGCAGGTACGGGGCGAACACTGAAGCTTTCTTT.

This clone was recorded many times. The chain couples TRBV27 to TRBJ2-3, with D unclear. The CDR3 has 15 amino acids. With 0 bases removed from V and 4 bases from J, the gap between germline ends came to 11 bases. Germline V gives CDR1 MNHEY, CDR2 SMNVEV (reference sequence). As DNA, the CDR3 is TGTGCCAGCAGTTTATCTCCCGCGGTCCCAGATACGCAGTATTTT. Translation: CASSLSPAVPDTQYF.

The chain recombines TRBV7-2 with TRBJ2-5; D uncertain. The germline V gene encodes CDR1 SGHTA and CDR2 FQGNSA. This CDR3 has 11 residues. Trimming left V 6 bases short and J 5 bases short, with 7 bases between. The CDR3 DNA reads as TGTGCCAGCAGTTCCTCCGAGACCCAGTACTTC. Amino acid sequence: CASSSSETQYF.

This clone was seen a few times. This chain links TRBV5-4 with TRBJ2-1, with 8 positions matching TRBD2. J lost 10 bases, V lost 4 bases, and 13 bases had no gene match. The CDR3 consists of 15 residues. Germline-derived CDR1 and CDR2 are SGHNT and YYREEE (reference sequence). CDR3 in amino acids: CASSGAGLGGGEQFF. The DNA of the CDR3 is TGTGCCAGCAGCGGCGCGGGACTAGGAGGTGGGGAGCAGTTCTTC. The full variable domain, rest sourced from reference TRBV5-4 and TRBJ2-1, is ETGVTQSPTHLIKTRGQQVTLRCSSQSGHNTVSWYQQALGQGPQFIFQYYREEENGRGNFPPRFSGLQFPNYSSELNVNALELDDSALYLCASSGAGLGGGEQFFGPGTRLTVL.

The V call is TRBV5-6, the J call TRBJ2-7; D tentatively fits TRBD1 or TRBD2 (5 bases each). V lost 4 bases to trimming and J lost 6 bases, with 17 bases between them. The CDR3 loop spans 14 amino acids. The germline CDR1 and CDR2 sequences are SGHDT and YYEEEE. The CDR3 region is CASSPGTALGEQYF. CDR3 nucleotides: TGTGCCAGCAGCCCAGGGACGGCCTTGGGCGAGCAGTACTTC.

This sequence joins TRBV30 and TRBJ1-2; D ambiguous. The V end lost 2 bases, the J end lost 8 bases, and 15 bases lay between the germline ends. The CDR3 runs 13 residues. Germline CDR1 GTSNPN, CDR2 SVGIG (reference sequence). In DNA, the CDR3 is TGTGCCTGGAGTACACTGACAAACCAAGGCTACACCTTC. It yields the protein CAWSTLTNQGYTF.

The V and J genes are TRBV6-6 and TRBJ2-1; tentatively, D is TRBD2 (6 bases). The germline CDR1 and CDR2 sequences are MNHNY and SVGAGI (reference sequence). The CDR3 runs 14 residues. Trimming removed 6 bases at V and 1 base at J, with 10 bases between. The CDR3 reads CASRKRESYNEQFF. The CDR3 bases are TGTGCCAGCAGAAAACGGGAGTCCTACAATGAGCAGTTCTTC.

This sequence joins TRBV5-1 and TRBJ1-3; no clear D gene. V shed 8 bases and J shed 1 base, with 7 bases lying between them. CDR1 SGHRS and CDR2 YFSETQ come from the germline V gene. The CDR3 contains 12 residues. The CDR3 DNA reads TGCGCCAGTCTGGGGTCTGGAAACACCATATATTTT. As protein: CASLGSGNTIYF.

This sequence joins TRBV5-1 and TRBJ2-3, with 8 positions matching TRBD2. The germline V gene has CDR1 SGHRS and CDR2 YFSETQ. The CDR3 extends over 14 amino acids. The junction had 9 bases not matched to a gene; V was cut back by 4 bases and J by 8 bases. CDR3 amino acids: CASSPGGSEGTQYF. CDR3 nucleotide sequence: TGCGCCAGCAGCCCGGGAGGGAGCGAAGGTACGCAGTATTTT.

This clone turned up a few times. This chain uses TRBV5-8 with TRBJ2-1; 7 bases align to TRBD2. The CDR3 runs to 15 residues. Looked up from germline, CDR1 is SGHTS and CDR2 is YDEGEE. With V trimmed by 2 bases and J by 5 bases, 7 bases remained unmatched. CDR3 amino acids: CASSFGLAVNNEQFF. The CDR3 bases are TGTGCCAGCAGCTTTGGTCTAGCGGTCAACAATGAGCAGTTCTTC. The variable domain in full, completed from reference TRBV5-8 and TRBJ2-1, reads EAGVTQSPTHLIKTRGQQATLRCSPISGHTSVYWYQQALGLGLQFLLWYDEGEERNRGNFPPRFSGRQFPNYSSELNVNALELEDSALYLCASSFGLAVNNEQFFGPGTRLTVL.